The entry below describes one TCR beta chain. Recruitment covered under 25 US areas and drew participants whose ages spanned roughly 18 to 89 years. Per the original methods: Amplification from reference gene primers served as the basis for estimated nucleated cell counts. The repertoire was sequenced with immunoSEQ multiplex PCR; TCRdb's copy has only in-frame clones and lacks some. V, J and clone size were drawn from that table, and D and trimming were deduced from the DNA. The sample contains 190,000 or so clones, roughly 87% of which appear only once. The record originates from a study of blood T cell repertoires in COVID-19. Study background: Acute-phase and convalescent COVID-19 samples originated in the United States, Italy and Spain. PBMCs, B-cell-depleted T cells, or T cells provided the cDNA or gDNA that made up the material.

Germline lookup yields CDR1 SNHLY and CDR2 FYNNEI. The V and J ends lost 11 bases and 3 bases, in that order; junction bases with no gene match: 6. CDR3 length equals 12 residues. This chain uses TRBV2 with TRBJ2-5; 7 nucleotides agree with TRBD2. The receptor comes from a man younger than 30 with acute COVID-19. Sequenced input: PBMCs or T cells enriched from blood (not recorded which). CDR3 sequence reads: CAGSSGEETQYF. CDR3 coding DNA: TGTGCCGGAAGCAGCGGGGAAGAGACCCAGTACTTC.